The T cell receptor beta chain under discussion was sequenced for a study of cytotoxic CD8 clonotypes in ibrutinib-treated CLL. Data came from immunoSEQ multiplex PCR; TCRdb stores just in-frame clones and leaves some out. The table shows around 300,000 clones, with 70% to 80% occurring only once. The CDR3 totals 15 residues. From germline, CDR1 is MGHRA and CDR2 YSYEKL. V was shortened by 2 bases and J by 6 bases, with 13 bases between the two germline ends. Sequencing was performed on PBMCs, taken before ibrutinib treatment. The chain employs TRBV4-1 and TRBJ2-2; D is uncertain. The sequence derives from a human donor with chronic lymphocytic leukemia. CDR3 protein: CASSQFAALSGELFF. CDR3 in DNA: TGCGCCAGCAGCCAATTCGCGGCCCTCTCCGGGGAGCTGTTTTTT.